Reported below is one TCR beta chain. This entry comes from a study of T cells in Graves' hyperthyroidism and ophthalmopathy. TCR beta CDR3 sequences were amplified from RNA transcripts. Using the HTBI primer set, a first-round RT-PCR was run on the TCR CDR3. TCRdb itself ran the multiplex PCR reads through MiXCR, one entry per CDR3 protein. The sample lists about 360,000 distinct CDR3 sequences; roughly 13% were seen once. Newly diagnosed patients aged 18 to 65 had hyperthyroidism of under 2 months' duration. The CDR3 has 11 residues. V lost 8 bases to trimming and J lost 4 bases, with 6 bases between them. The V gene's germline CDR1 is MNHNS and CDR2 SASEGT.

The TCR originated in a woman under 30 with Graves' hyperthyroidism. The V call is TRBV6-1, the J call TRBJ2-1; possibly TRBD1 for D (5 bases). The specimen sequenced was blood. The CDR3 nucleotides are TGTGCCAGCCACAGGTACAATGAGCAGTTCTTC. Protein: CASHRYNEQFF.